This T cell receptor beta chain was identified during a study of cytomegalovirus exposure and HLA in healthy donors. Findings and limits, study-wide: V- and J-gene trimming of TCR beta was linked (in a later analysis) to a missense DCLRE1C variant.

As regards this clone: Its specificity is unknown.

This PCR relied on a set of 60 Vbeta primers and 13 Jbeta primers. The method was immunoSEQ multiplex PCR; TCRdb's version includes in-frame clones alone and lacks a portion of them. The table records 150,000 to 200,000 clones, around 79% of them present only once. Trimming pared 0 bases from V and 2 bases from J, leaving 19 bases between. This CDR3 has 18 residues. CDR1 is LNHDA, CDR2 SQIVND, per germline (reference sequence). This receptor was obtained from a male donor in good health and CMV-seropositive. The chain uses TRBV19 and TRBJ1-2; maybe TRBD1 (6 bases). The sequenced sample consisted of PBMCs. CDR3 DNA sequence: TGTGCCAGTAGTATAGATCCACAGGGAAAACTTCTCAACTATGGCTACACCTTC. It codes for CASSIDPQGKLLNYGYTF.